A selection of T cell receptor beta chains follows, all from one sample in a study of a mutant IDH1 vaccine in newly diagnosed glioma. The method was immunoSEQ multiplex PCR; TCRdb's version includes in-frame clones alone and lacks a portion of them. This table holds over 80,000 clones, approximately 90% found once. The sequences come from PBMCs, collected from a glioma patient treated with radiotherapy, temozolomide or both. The receptors were sampled from a woman between 45 and 60 years old with glioma. Each CDR3 is given with its conserved first and last residue. D genes are given only for firm matches. A row's size may be missing; if present it is once, few, many or a size class.

. | TRBJ2-5 | TRBV27 | . | CASSLYEQETQYF | TGTGCCAGCAGTTTATACGAGCAAGAGACCCAGTACTTC
few | TRBJ1-5 | TRBV2 | TRBD1 | CASSPTGGAMSQPQHF | TGTGCCAGCAGTCCCACAGGGGGTGCTATGAGTCAGCCCCAGCATTTT
. | TRBJ2-1 | TRBV5-5 | . | CASSHDQHNEQFF | TGTGCCAGCAGCCACGACCAACACAATGAGCAGTTCTTC
. | TRBJ2-4 | TRBV6-1 | . | CASSVVGGKNIQYF | TGTGCCAGCAGTGTAGTAGGAGGGAAAAACATTCAGTACTTC
once | TRBJ2-5 | TRBV6-5 | TRBD1 | CASSSGEGATQYF | TGTGCCAGCAGTTCCGGAGAGGGGGCGACCCAGTACTTC
. | TRBJ2-1 | TRBV7-9 | . | CASSLDGYNEQFF | TGTGCCAGCAGCTTAGATGGATACAATGAGCAGTTCTTC
. | TRBJ1-2 | TRBV28 | . | CASSEDSFYGYTF | TGTGCCAGCAGCGAGGACAGTTTCTATGGCTACACCTTC
. | TRBJ1-2 | TRBV5-1 | TRBD1 | CASSSKQGGLNYGYTF | TGCGCCAGCAGCTCAAAACAGGGGGGACTCAACTATGGCTACACCTTC
. | TRBJ2-7 | TRBV6-1 | TRBD1 | CASTLRQGAYEQYF | TGTGCCAGCACTCTCCGACAGGGGGCTTACGAGCAGTACTTC
. | TRBJ2-5 | TRBV7-9 | . | CASSSLERETQYF | TGTGCCAGCAGCTCCCTGGAGCGAGAGACCCAGTACTTC
. | TRBJ1-2 | TRBV7-9 | . | CASSLLSYNYGYTF | TGTGCCAGCAGCTTACTGTCTTACAACTATGGCTACACCTTC
. | TRBJ1-5 | TRBV28 | . | CASRRAGNSNQPQHF | TGTGCCAGCAGGAGGGCGGGTAATAGCAATCAGCCCCAGCATTTT
once | TRBJ2-7 | TRBV7-8 | TRBD2 | CASSRGLAGPYEQYF | TGTGCCAGCAGCCGTGGACTAGCGGGCCCCTACGAGCAGTACTTC
. | TRBJ1-4 | TRBV6-5 | TRBD1 | CASSQWDRVNEKLFF | TGTGCCAGCAGTCAGTGGGACAGGGTTAATGAAAAACTGTTTTTT
few | TRBJ1-1 | TRBV9 | TRBD1 | CASSGGTGGTEAFF | TGTGCCAGCAGCGGCGGGACAGGGGGGACTGAAGCTTTCTTT
. | TRBJ2-1 | TRBV7-3 | . | CASSPKGGSYNEQFF | TGTGCCAGCAGCCCAAAGGGTGGATCCTACAATGAGCAGTTCTTC
once | TRBJ1-3 | TRBV30 | . | CAWRESGNTIYF | TGTGCCTGGAGGGAGTCCGGAAACACCATATATTTT
. | TRBJ2-5 | TRBV28 | . | CASSLGQRGQETQYF | TGTGCCAGCAGTCTGGGGCAACGGGGCCAAGAGACCCAGTACTTC
. | TRBJ2-3 | TRBV5-1 | TRBD1 | CASSLVGQGAGTDTQYF | TGCGCCAGCAGCTTGGTGGGACAGGGGGCTGGCACAGATACGCAGTATTTT
. | TRBJ2-7 | TRBV7-9 | . | CASSLLGPTYEQYF | TGTGCCAGCAGCTTATTGGGACCGACCTACGAGCAGTACTTC
. | TRBJ2-4 | TRBV4-1 | TRBD2 | CASSQPVAGRKNIQYF | TGCGCCAGCAGCCAACCTGTAGCGGGACGTAAAAACATTCAGTACTTC
. | TRBJ1-2 | TRBV4-1 | TRBD1 | CASSHGPGQGNGYTF | TGCGCCAGCAGCCACGGACCGGGACAGGGGAATGGCTACACCTTC
once | TRBJ2-2 | TRBV18 | . | CASSKLQDPNTGELFF | TGTGCCAGCTCAAAACTACAGGATCCGAACACCGGGGAGCTGTTTTTT
. | TRBJ1-6 | TRBV6-1 | . | CASSESRRGFFPLHF | TGTGCCAGCAGTGAATCTCGCAGGGGTTTTTTCCCCCTCCACTTT
. | TRBJ1-4 | TRBV30 | . | CAWSGGGPGEKLFF | TGTGCCTGGAGTGGAGGGGGGCCCGGGGAAAAACTGTTTTTT
once | TRBJ2-5 | TRBV14 | TRBD2 | CASSQQRELETQYF | TGTGCCAGCAGCCAACAGCGGGAGCTAGAGACCCAGTACTTC
. | TRBJ2-1 | TRBV6-5 | TRBD2 | CASRLAGGYNEQFF | TGTGCCAGCAGACTAGCGGGAGGGTACAATGAGCAGTTCTTC
. | TRBJ2-7 | TRBV5-1 | TRBD2 | CASSPIGLAGGPGGEQYF | TGCGCCAGCAGCCCGATCGGACTAGCGGGAGGGCCGGGGGGCGAGCAGTACTTC
. | TRBJ1-1 | TRBV6-6 | TRBD1 | CASSYSTGVAFF | TGTGCCAGCAGTTACTCTACAGGGGTGGCTTTCTTT
few | TRBJ1-1 | TRBV4-2 | . | CASSPFGVSGEAFF | TGTGCCAGCAGCCCATTTGGGGTAAGCGGTGAAGCTTTCTTT
. | TRBJ2-7 | TRBV30 | TRBD2 | CAWSVRTSGRYEQYF | TGTGCCTGGAGTGTTCGGACTAGCGGGAGATACGAGCAGTACTTC
. | TRBJ1-1 | TRBV2 | . | CASSGELLTEAFF | TGTGCCAGCAGTGGGGAGTTGCTCACTGAAGCTTTCTTT
. | TRBJ1-5 | TRBV7-3 | . | CASSLTGGVNQPQHF | TGTGCCAGCAGCTTAACGGGGGGCGTCAATCAGCCCCAGCATTTT
once | TRBJ2-1 | TRBV2 | TRBD2 | CATSGSPNNEQFF | TGTGCCACTAGCGGGAGCCCCAACAATGAGCAGTTCTTC
. | TRBJ2-2 | TRBV13 | . | CASSLSPHTSTNTGELFF | TGTGCCAGCAGCTTATCCCCCCATACTTCCACGAACACCGGGGAGCTGTTTTTT
. | TRBJ2-1 | TRBV15 | . | CATSTRGGGEQFF | TGTGCCACCAGCACCCGGGGAGGGGGTGAGCAGTTCTTC
. | TRBJ2-7 | TRBV7-2 | . | CAGSLRQYEQYF | TGTGCCGGCAGCTTACGACAGTACGAGCAGTACTTC
. | TRBJ1-5 | TRBV11-2 | . | CASSSGTPRQPQHF | TGTGCCAGCAGCTCCGGGACCCCAAGGCAGCCCCAGCATTTT
. | TRBJ1-1 | TRBV18 | TRBD1 | CASSPPTGPRGTEAFF | TGTGCCAGCTCACCACCGACAGGGCCCAGGGGGACTGAAGCTTTCTTT
. | TRBJ2-7 | TRBV19 | . | CASSSLQREAASYEQYF | TGTGCCAGTAGTTCGCTCCAAAGGGAAGCGGCCTCCTACGAGCAGTACTTC
. | TRBJ2-2 | TRBV19 | . | CASSISMVRGTGELFF | TGTGCCAGTAGTATTTCAATGGTGCGAGGCACCGGGGAGCTGTTTTTT
. | TRBJ2-7 | TRBV5-6 | . | CASRSTDSYEQYF | TGTGCCAGCAGGTCGACGGACTCCTACGAGCAGTACTTC
. | TRBJ2-7 | TRBV15 | TRBD1 | CATSRQGADYEQYF | TGTGCCACCAGCAGACAGGGGGCTGACTACGAGCAGTACTTC
. | TRBJ2-3 | TRBV11-2 | . | CATHERLSTDTQYF | TGTGCCACCCATGAGCGACTTAGCACAGATACGCAGTATTTT
once | TRBJ2-5 | TRBV6-1 | TRBD2 | CASSDGTRKETQYF | TGTGCCAGCAGTGACGGGACTAGAAAAGAGACCCAGTACTTC
. | TRBJ2-3 | TRBV6-5 | . | CASSYLQTQDTQYF | TGTGCCAGCAGTTACCTCCAGACCCAAGATACGCAGTATTTT
. | TRBJ2-3 | TRBV10-1 | TRBD2 | CASSSGTRGTDTQYF | TGCGCCAGCAGCTCCGGGACTAGGGGCACAGATACGCAGTATTTT